The T cell receptor beta chain described here comes from a study of blood T cells in healthy people across ages. Study-level findings and limits: The CMV status of each donor remained undetermined, and this could have confounded shifts in expanded clonotypes.

Together with a sample-barcoded 5' primer, a J-beta primer mix was included in a second PCR lasting about 6 to 12 cycles. Each of the cDNA molecules was tagged by a template-switch adaptor with 12 random nucleotides. TCRdb re-derived calls from the 5' RACE reads in MiXCR, one entry per CDR3 protein. The sample carries more than 750,000 distinct CDR3 sequences, approximately 32% recorded once. Comment on this clonotype: Its specificity is not known.

Donation came from healthy Caucasian individuals in Russia who were aged roughly 6 to 95. Germline-derived CDR1 and CDR2 are SGHRS and YFSETQ. The CDR3 covers 16 residues. The V gene lost 2 bases and the J gene lost 5 bases, with 19 bases spanning the gap. This same sample was also part of a study on T cells of mothers and their children.

The receptor was derived from a woman between 40 and 50 years old in good health. The chain employs TRBV5-1 and TRBJ1-2, with TRBD1 as a possible D gene (5 bases). Sequences were obtained from blood. CDR3 protein: CASSFESGGLRYGYTF. Written as DNA, the CDR3 is TGCGCCAGCAGCTTTGAGTCGGGGGGTCTGCGGTATGGCTACACCTTC.